Shown below are 20 T cell receptor beta chains from a single sample sequenced in a study of T cell repertoires in cytomegalovirus infection (dated by TCRdb to the late 2010s). Sequencing instrument: Illumina HiSeq 1500. TCRdb reprocessed the public reads (quality trimming at Q25 with fastp, clone calling with MiXCR) and kept in-frame beta chains. Every distinct CDR3 protein forms one entry, paired with its most common genes and DNA. This sample comprises 200,000 to 250,000 distinct CDR3 sequences, under 25% of them detected only once. 15% to 20% of the sample is in the top ten clones. The material sequenced was CD8+ T cells from PBMCs. Receptors originate from a human donor in good health (CMV status not recorded). Some clones in this sample may be carry-over from other donors' samples.

This chain joins TRBV7-9 and TRBJ2-7; a possible D gene is TRBD1 (5 bases). Germline CDR1 is SEHNR and CDR2 is FQNEAQ (reference sequence). The CDR3 is 13 amino acids. The V end lost 5 bases, the J end lost 4 bases, and 12 bases lay between the germline ends. The CDR3 nucleotides read TGTGCCAGCAGCGGACGACAGTCTTACGAGCAGTACTTC. Translation gives CASSGRQSYEQYF.

This clonotype has just a few counts. V gene TRBV27 combines with J gene TRBJ2-1; TRBD2 matches 9 bases. The CDR3 is made up of 18 amino acids. Germline CDR1 and CDR2: MNHEY and SMNVEV (reference sequence). The trim removed 6 bases at V and 5 bases at J, leaving 17 bases unmatched. The CDR3 DNA follows: TGTGCCAGCAGCCAATCCGGTCTAGCGGGGTCCTTCCACAATGAGCAGTTCTTC. Encoded protein: CASSQSGLAGSFHNEQFF.

This clonotype has a handful of counts. The chain joins TRBV19 to TRBJ1-4; D is undetermined. The germline V gene has CDR1 LNHDA and CDR2 SQIVND (reference sequence). The CDR3 loop spans 15 amino acids. The V end lost 2 bases, the J end lost 5 bases, and 12 bases lay between the germline ends. Written as DNA, the CDR3 is TGTGCCAGTAGTATATTAGGATGGCAGAATGAAAAACTGTTTTTT. This codes for CASSILGWQNEKLFF. The complete variable domain, with remaining parts taken from reference TRBV19 and TRBJ1-4, reads DGGITQSPKYLFRKEGQNVTLSCEQNLNHDAMYWYRQDPGQGLRLIYYSQIVNDFQKGDIAEGYSVSREKKESFPLTVTSAQKNPTAFYLCASSILGWQNEKLFFGSGTQLSVL.

At least ten counts were recorded for this clonotype. The gene calls are TRBV7-2 and TRBJ2-3, with 8 nucleotides matching TRBD1. Germline values: CDR1 SGHTA, CDR2 FQGNSA. CDR3 length: 13 residues. Trimming removed 4 bases from V and 7 bases from J; junction bases left unmatched: 4. The CDR3 DNA reads TGTGCCAGCAGCTCCACAGGGGGGAATACGCAGTATTTT. The encoded protein is CASSSTGGNTQYF. Variable domain in full (rest from reference TRBV7-2 and TRBJ2-3): GAGVSQSPSNKVTEKGKDVELRCDPISGHTALYWYRQSLGQGLEFLIYFQGNSAPDKSGLPSDRFSAERTGGSVSTLTIQRTQQEDSAVYLCASSSTGGNTQYFGPGTRLTVL.

This chain joins TRBV28 and TRBJ2-7; no definite D call. Trimming took 4 bases from V and 0 from J, leaving 13 bases between them. The germline gives CDR1 MDHEN, CDR2 SYDVKM. The CDR3 has 15 amino acids. The CDR3 nucleotides are TGTGCCAGCAGTTCCCCCGTCATAAGCTCCTACGAGCAGTACTTC. It translates to CASSSPVISSYEQYF.

This clonotype was found many times. V gene TRBV20-1 combines with J gene TRBJ1-2; unclear D gene. The CDR3 length is 12 residues. Germline CDR1 is DFQATT and CDR2 is SNEGSKA (reference sequence). The V end was cut by 5 bases, the J end by 5 bases, with 12 bases between. The CDR3 coding sequence is TGCAGTGCTGACGTTTTGGGGTATGGCTACACCTTC. It translates to CSADVLGYGYTF.

This clonotype was counted between two and nine times. The V call is TRBV7-9, the J call TRBJ2-3, with 10 bases matching TRBD1. The CDR3 is 16 amino acids. Trimming cost V 6 bases and J 2 bases; bases outside gene matches: 8. The germline V gene has CDR1 SEHNR and CDR2 FQNEAQ (reference sequence). The CDR3 coding sequence is TGTGCCAGCAGGGGCCCGGGACAGGGGACCACAGATACGCAGTATTTT. Protein product: CASRGPGQGTTDTQYF.

This clonotype was seen only a few times. The chain recombines TRBV12-3 or TRBV12-4 with TRBJ2-7; D may correspond to TRBD1 or TRBD2 (5 bases each). The CDR3 covers 14 residues. Deletions cut 3 bases from V and 7 bases from J, with 16 bases between. CDR3 nucleotides: TGTGCCAGCAGTTTTTCGGGGCTGAGTGGAGAGCAGTACTTC. It translates to CASSFSGLSGEQYF.

In this sample, this clonotype turned up many times. V and J are TRBV20-1 and TRBJ2-4; D is unclear. Trimming pared 3 bases from V and 0 bases from J, leaving 9 bases between. The CDR3 contains 14 residues. CDR1 and CDR2 from the germline V gene are DFQATT and SNEGSKA (reference sequence). The CDR3: CSASGSLAKNIQYF. The CDR3 DNA reads as TGCAGTGCTAGTGGTAGTCTAGCCAAAAACATTCAGTACTTC.

The chain joins TRBV4-2 to TRBJ2-1; D is unresolved. Trimming shortened V by 0 bases and J by 6 bases, and 9 bases separated the two germline ends. Germline V lookup: CDR1 LGHNA, CDR2 YNFKEQ. This CDR3 spans 14 amino acids. In nucleotides, the CDR3 is TGTGCCAGCAGCCAAGATTGGGCCGGCAATGAGCAGTTCTTC. Translation: CASSQDWAGNEQFF.

This clonotype was counted at least ten times. V is TRBV7-9 and J is TRBJ1-2; 9 bases agree with TRBD1. Germline V gives CDR1 SEHNR, CDR2 FQNEAQ (reference sequence). The CDR3 loop spans 17 amino acids. V lost 2 bases, J lost 3 bases, and 10 bases stayed unmatched. CDR3 loop: CASSLSSDRGGDYGYTF. CDR3 sequence (DNA): TGTGCCAGCAGCTTATCATCGGACAGGGGAGGGGACTATGGCTACACCTTC.

This clonotype was observed a handful of times. The gene calls are TRBV2 and TRBJ2-5; 8 bases fit TRBD2. The CDR3 spans 14 residues. Germline assignment: CDR1 SNHLY and CDR2 FYNNEI. J was trimmed by 1 base and V by 8 bases; bases with no gene match: 6. CDR3 residues: CASRGGGPQETQYF. The CDR3 bases are TGTGCCAGCCGGGGGGGCGGCCCCCAAGAGACCCAGTACTTC.

The CDR3 DNA sequence: TGTGCCAGCAGCTTAGCGGGGCAGGGGTGGTCCTACGAGCAGTACTTC. Its translation: CASSLAGQGWSYEQYF. V gene TRBV7-9 combines with J gene TRBJ2-7; possibly TRBD1 for D (6 bases). The germline CDR1 and CDR2 sequences are SEHNR and FQNEAQ (reference sequence). The CDR3 is 16 residues long. Trimming left V 0 bases short and J 1 base short, with 13 bases between.

Only a few counts were recorded for this clonotype. The DNA for the CDR3 is TGTGCCAGCAGCTTAGTTTCAGGGGGCTTGGACGAGCAGTACTTC. This codes for CASSLVSGGLDEQYF. The chain has TRBV7-9 and TRBJ2-7; TRBD1 agrees at 8 bases. The CDR3 has 15 residues. Looked up from germline, CDR1 is SEHNR and CDR2 is FQNEAQ (reference sequence). Trimming removed 1 base from V and 5 bases from J; junction bases left unmatched: 7.

The genes are TRBV12-5 and TRBJ2-3, with 8 bases matching TRBD2. Germline lookup yields CDR1 LGHNT and CDR2 FRNRAP. V shed 0 bases and J 1 base; nucleotides not matched to a gene: 18. The CDR3 is made up of 21 amino acids. The CDR3 region has the DNA TGTGCTAGTGGTTTGGTAGATGCTAGCGGGCTGCCTTTACCCGGCACAGATACGCAGTATTTT. Its protein is CASGLVDASGLPLPGTDTQYF.

This clonotype was seen a few times. The rearrangement links TRBV2 to TRBJ2-7; TRBD2 matches at 7 bases. This CDR3 contains 13 residues. V was clipped by 3 bases and J by 5 bases; unmatched bases: 4. Germline assignment: CDR1 SNHLY and CDR2 FYNNEI. The CDR3 nucleotides read TGTGCCAGCAGTGACCTGGGGGGGGACGAGCAGTACTTC. It specifies CASSDLGGDEQYF.

The gene calls are TRBV6-5 and TRBJ1-1; D is uncertain. The CDR3 is 17 residues long. V was pared by 0 bases and J by 1 base, with 15 bases between. Germline V lookup: CDR1 MNHEY, CDR2 SVGAGI. As DNA, the CDR3 is TGTGCCAGCAGTTACTCGGGAGGATTGGGCAGGAACACTGAAGCTTTCTTT. It yields the protein CASSYSGGLGRNTEAFF.

The chain links TRBV29-1 to TRBJ1-1, with D hard to call. The V end was cut by 6 bases, the J end by 3 bases, with 14 bases between. CDR1 and CDR2 (germline): SQVTM, ANQGSEA. The CDR3 length is 13 residues. As DNA, the CDR3 is TGCAGCGTCGAGGTAGGGAGCTACACTGAAGCTTTCTTT. Its translation is CSVEVGSYTEAFF.

The chain recombines TRBV5-1 with TRBJ1-1; D gene unclear. V lost 4 bases to trimming and J lost 1 base, with 11 bases between them. In germline, CDR1 is SGHRS, CDR2 YFSETQ. CDR3 length: 14 amino acids. The chain's CDR3 is CASSPARQNTEAFF. The DNA of the CDR3 is TGCGCCAGCAGCCCCGCTCGTCAGAACACTGAAGCTTTCTTT.

The gene calls are TRBV28 and TRBJ2-3; D remains ambiguous. V was cut by 4 bases and J by 10 bases, with 12 bases left in between. The CDR3 totals 12 residues. CDR1 and CDR2 from the germline V gene are MDHEN and SYDVKM. CDR3 in DNA: TGTGCCAGCAGTTCCCCAGTATTTCCGCAGTATTTT. Protein: CASSSPVFPQYF.